The 21 T cell receptor beta chains below all came from one sample that was sequenced in a study of T cells in Graves' hyperthyroidism and ophthalmopathy. RNA transcripts gave rise to amplified TCR beta CDR3 regions. An initial round of RT-PCR targeting the TCR CDR3 relied on the HTBI primer set. TCRdb re-called the multiplex PCR reads with MiXCR, one entry per CDR3 protein. The sample contains about 480,000 distinct CDR3 sequences, approximately 25% of which appear only once. The material sequenced was blood. The receptors were gathered from a woman under 40 with Graves' ophthalmopathy.

This clonotype was observed many times. The chain uses TRBV12-3 or TRBV12-4 and TRBJ2-7; TRBD2 agrees at 11 bases. CDR3 length: 14 residues. V was clipped by 5 bases and J by 2 bases; unmatched bases: 2. CDR3 region: CASSPTSGTYEQYF. Written as DNA, the CDR3 is TGTGCCAGCAGTCCGACTAGCGGGACCTACGAGCAGTACTTC.

At least ten counts were recorded for this clonotype. The V call is TRBV28, the J call TRBJ1-1; D perhaps matches TRBD1 (6 bases). CDR1 is MDHEN and CDR2 is SYDVKM in the germline V gene. The CDR3 extends over 15 amino acids. Trimming took 1 base from V and 3 from J, leaving 12 bases between them. DNA of the CDR3: TGTGCCAGCAGTTTATCTAGGGGGGTGTACACTGAAGCTTTCTTT. Its protein is CASSLSRGVYTEAFF. Based on the CDR3 plus reference TRBV28 and TRBJ1-1, the full variable domain is DVKVTQSSRYLVKRTGEKVFLECVQDMDHENMFWYRQDPGLGLRLIYFSYDVKMKEKGDIPEGYSVSREKKERFSLILESASTNQTSMYLCASSLSRGVYTEAFFGQGTRLTVV.

The table lists this clonotype with many counts. The V gene is TRBV5-1, the J gene TRBJ2-5; 9 bases are shared with TRBD1. The CDR3 covers 13 residues. Germline V gives CDR1 SGHRS, CDR2 YFSETQ. The trim removed 5 bases at V and 5 bases at J, leaving 4 bases unmatched. The CDR3 here is CASRSGQGETQYF. The CDR3 nucleotides are TGCGCCAGCAGATCGGGACAGGGTGAGACCCAGTACTTC.

The V call is TRBV28, the J call TRBJ2-5; tentatively, D is TRBD2 (5 bases). The CDR3 covers 15 residues. Deletions cut 6 bases from V and 0 bases from J, with 14 bases between. CDR1 is MDHEN and CDR2 is SYDVKM in the germline V gene. The CDR3 DNA follows: TGTGCCAGCAGGAGATTCCCGGGATACCAAGAGACCCAGTACTTC. It yields the protein CASRRFPGYQETQYF.

The chain is built from TRBV24-1 and TRBJ1-5; D might be TRBD1 (6 bases). The CDR3 extends over 18 amino acids. The V end was cut by 4 bases, the J end by 1 base, with 19 bases between. Germline CDR1 reads KGHDR; CDR2 reads SFDVKD. CDR3 residues: CATSDSFERQGSNQPQHF. CDR3 in DNA: TGTGCCACCAGTGACTCGTTTGAGCGGCAGGGGAGCAATCAGCCCCAGCATTTT.

The gene calls are TRBV6-1 and TRBJ2-7; D ambiguous. V was trimmed by 2 bases and J by 0 bases, leaving 11 bases between them. CDR1 is MNHNS and CDR2 is SASEGT in the germline V gene. The CDR3 runs to 15 residues. This CDR3 is CASSEFLRTSYEQYF. In nucleotides, the CDR3 is TGTGCCAGCAGTGAATTCCTGCGGACCTCCTACGAGCAGTACTTC.

There are many counts of this clonotype. This chain joins TRBV30 and TRBJ2-5; 10 bases fit TRBD2. From germline, CDR1 is GTSNPN and CDR2 SVGIG (reference sequence). J lost 13 bases, V lost 2 bases, and 7 bases had no gene match. The CDR3 spans 12 residues. The CDR3 protein is CAWSFLAGDLYF. CDR3 nucleotide sequence: TGTGCCTGGAGTTTCCTAGCGGGGGACCTGTACTTC.

Ten or more counts support this clonotype. The genes are TRBV20-1 and TRBJ1-1, with D unclear. This CDR3 has 10 residues. In germline, CDR1 is DFQATT, CDR2 SNEGSKA (reference sequence). Deletions cut 6 bases from V and 11 bases from J, with 13 bases between. The CDR3: CSAGGREAFF. CDR3 nucleotides: TGCAGTGCGGGAGGGAGGGAGGCTTTCTTT.

This clonotype showed up just a few times. The CDR3: CASSPLVSGNTIYF. In DNA, the CDR3 is TGTGCCAGCAGCCCTTTAGTCTCTGGAAACACCATATATTTT. The chain carries TRBV9 and TRBJ1-3; D is unresolved. The CDR3 is 14 amino acids. CDR1 and CDR2 from the germline V gene are SGDLS and YYNGEE. V was shortened by 4 bases and J by 0 bases, with 8 bases between the two germline ends.

This clonotype was recorded a few times. DNA of the CDR3: TGTGCCAGCAGCATGAACAGGGTAGCGAACACCGGGGAGCTGTTTTTT. Translated: CASSMNRVANTGELFF. V usage is TRBV27 and J usage is TRBJ2-2; D is possibly TRBD1 (6 bases). The CDR3 loop spans 16 amino acids. CDR1 is MNHEY, CDR2 SMNVEV, per germline (reference sequence). Deletions cut 6 bases from V and 0 bases from J, with 14 bases between.

This clonotype turned up a few times. This chain connects TRBV2 to TRBJ2-5; maybe TRBD1 (6 bases). The CDR3 is made up of 14 amino acids. Trimming took off 5 bases at V and 8 bases at J, with 18 bases between the two ends. Germline V gives CDR1 SNHLY, CDR2 FYNNEI. For the CDR3, the DNA is TGTGCCAGCAGTCCCGGACAGCCTAGGGACACCCAGTACTTC. Translation: CASSPGQPRDTQYF.

The rearrangement joins TRBV6-5 to TRBJ2-5; 8 bases are a match to TRBD1. This CDR3 is built from 15 residues. The germline V gene has CDR1 MNHEY and CDR2 SVGAGI. Trimming at V came to 4 bases and at J to 4 bases, leaving 8 bases not matched to a gene. The CDR3 reads CASSSAGGMGETQYF. CDR3 DNA: TGTGCCAGCAGTTCCGCAGGGGGCATGGGAGAGACCCAGTACTTC.

There are a few counts of this clonotype. CDR3 loop: CSASEVLGGETQYF. For the CDR3, the DNA is TGCAGTGCTAGTGAGGTGCTTGGAGGAGAGACCCAGTACTTC. V gene TRBV20-1 combines with J gene TRBJ2-5, with D perhaps matching TRBD2 (5 bases). This CDR3 is built from 14 residues. V was pared by 3 bases and J by 4 bases, with 15 bases between. Germline V gene sequence: CDR1 DFQATT, CDR2 SNEGSKA (reference sequence).

The sample holds many counts of this clonotype. The genes are TRBV20-1 and TRBJ1-1; the D is unclear. Germline assignment: CDR1 DFQATT and CDR2 SNEGSKA (reference sequence). The CDR3 is 13 amino acids. The CDR3 region is CSGIRHPNTEAFF. The CDR3 DNA is TGCAGCGGCATTAGACACCCGAACACTGAAGCTTTCTTT.

This clonotype was recorded many times. The chain joins TRBV30 to TRBJ2-6; the D gene is possibly TRBD2 (6 bases). Per the germline V gene, CDR1 is GTSNPN and CDR2 is SVGIG (reference sequence). Between the trimmed V and J ends, which lost 6 bases and 4 bases, there was a span of 16 bases. The CDR3 is 15 residues long. CDR3: CACSGLPSGANVLTF. The CDR3 nucleotides are TGTGCCTGTTCGGGACTCCCCTCCGGGGCCAACGTCCTGACTTTC.

This clonotype was detected many times. An end of the junction differs from the germline gene, which may be a read error. The chain recombines TRBV29-1 with TRBJ1-1; maybe TRBD1 (5 bases). Germline V gene sequence: CDR1 SQVTM, CDR2 ANQGSEA. The CDR3 is made up of 13 amino acids. CDR3 sequence reads: CSVDQGQNTETFF. CDR3 bases: TGCAGCGTTGATCAGGGCCAGAACACTGAAACTTTCTTT.

The chain employs TRBV9 and TRBJ1-3, with 7 nucleotides matching TRBD1. V was pared by 4 bases and J by 0 bases, with 7 bases of the junction left unmatched. CDR3 length: 16 residues. Germline V gives CDR1 SGDLS, CDR2 YYNGEE. The CDR3 region has the DNA TGTGCCAGCAGCCCCCAGACAGGGAACTCTGGAAACACCATATATTTT. This sequence encodes CASSPQTGNSGNTIYF. The full variable domain, rest sourced from reference TRBV9 and TRBJ1-3, is DSGVTQTPKHLITATGQRVTLRCSPRSGDLSVYWYQQSLDQGLQFLIQYYNGEERAKGNILERFSAQQFPDLHSELNLSSLELGDSALYFCASSPQTGNSGNTIYFGEGSWLTVV.

This clonotype was counted only a few times. A much larger clone sits a single nucleotide away, making a read error possible. The CDR3 DNA is TGTGCCAGCTCACCTGGGAACACGGGAAGAATGGAGACCCAGTACTTC. This translates into CASSPGNTGRMETQYF. The chain employs TRBV18 and TRBJ2-5; possibly TRBD2 for D (5 bases). V lost 3 bases to trimming and J lost 5 bases, with 19 bases between them. Germline loops: CDR1 KGHSH, CDR2 LQKENI. The CDR3 runs 16 residues. Based on the CDR3 plus reference TRBV18 and TRBJ2-5, the full variable domain is NAGVMQNPRHLVRRRGQEARLRCSPMKGHSHVYWYRQLPEEGLKFMVYLQKENIIDESGMPKERFSAEFPKEGPSILRIQQVVRGDSAAYFCASSPGNTGRMETQYFGPGTRLLVL.

As for this clonotype: This may come from a read error, since a much larger clone is one base off. This chain connects TRBV10-3 to TRBJ1-1, with 7 bases aligning to TRBD1. Per germline, CDR1 ENHRY and CDR2 SYGVKD. Trimming at V came to 8 bases and at J to 1 base, leaving 7 bases not matched to a gene. The CDR3 runs 14 residues. In nucleotides, the CDR3 is TGTGCCATCTGTGGGGGACAGCCGAACACTGAAGCTTTCTTT. Protein sequence: CAICGGQPNTEAFF.

V usage is TRBV20-1 and J usage is TRBJ1-5, with D hard to call. In germline, CDR1 is DFQATT, CDR2 SNEGSKA (reference sequence). V dropped 6 bases and J dropped 0 bases, with 15 bases sitting between them. CDR3 size: 15 residues. The CDR3, as DNA: TGCAGTGCAACGAGGGCCAAGTATAGCAATCAGCCCCAGCATTTT. This translates into CSATRAKYSNQPQHF.

The rearrangement uses TRBV3-1 and TRBJ2-2, with TRBD2 matching 8 bases. Germline V CDR1 and CDR2: LGHDT, YNNKEL (reference sequence). The trim removed 3 bases at V and 1 base at J, leaving 4 bases unmatched. CDR3 length equals 16 residues. Here the CDR3 reads CASSQRGALNTGELFF. The CDR3 coding sequence is TGTGCCAGCAGCCAGCGGGGGGCTTTGAACACCGGGGAGCTGTTTTTT. Drawing the rest from reference TRBV3-1 and TRBJ2-2, the complete variable domain is DTAVSQTPKYLVTQMGNDKSIKCEQNLGHDTMYWYKQDSKKFLKIMFSYNNKELIINETVPNRFSPKSPDKAHLNLHINSLELGDSAVYFCASSQRGALNTGELFFGEGSRLTVL.